This T cell receptor beta chain comes out of a study of identical twins. Germline V gene data show CDR1 as LGHDT and CDR2 as YNNKEL (reference sequence). The CDR3 sequence is 15 residues long. The germline V and J ends were trimmed by 2 bases and 8 bases, with 18 bases remaining between them. This clonotype was picked up a small number of times. MiXCR was run by TCRdb on the 5' RACE reads, yielding one entry per CDR3 protein. The sample records a few hundred thousand distinct CDR3 sequences, more than 9% being singletons. Each donor (without exception) was a healthy Caucasian. The data also belong to a second study, concerning yellow fever vaccine responses in identical twins.

The source of this sequence is a woman aged 18-29 years in good health. Material: PBMCs. The V call is TRBV3-1, the J call TRBJ1-2; tentatively, D is TRBD1 (5 bases). CDR3 amino acids: CASSQSFRGAEGYTF. The CDR3 DNA sequence: TGTGCCAGCAGCCAATCCTTCCGGGGCGCGGAAGGCTACACCTTC.